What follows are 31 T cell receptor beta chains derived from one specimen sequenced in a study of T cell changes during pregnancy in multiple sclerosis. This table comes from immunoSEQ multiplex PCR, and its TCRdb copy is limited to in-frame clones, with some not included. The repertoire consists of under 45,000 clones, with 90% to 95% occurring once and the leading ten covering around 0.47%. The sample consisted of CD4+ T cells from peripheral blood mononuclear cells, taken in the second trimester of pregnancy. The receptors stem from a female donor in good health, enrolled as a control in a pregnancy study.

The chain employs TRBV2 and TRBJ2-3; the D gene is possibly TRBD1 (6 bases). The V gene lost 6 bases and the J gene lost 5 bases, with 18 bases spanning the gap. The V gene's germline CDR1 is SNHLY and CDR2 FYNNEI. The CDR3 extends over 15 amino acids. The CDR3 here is CASRTTGYWGDTQYF. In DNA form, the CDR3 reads TGTGCCAGCAGAACAACAGGGTATTGGGGAGATACGCAGTATTTT. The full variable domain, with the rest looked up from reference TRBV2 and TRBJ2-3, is EPEVTQTPSHQVTQMGQEVILRCVPISNHLYFYWYRQILGQKVEFLVSFYNNEISEKSEIFDDQFSVERPDGSNFTLKIRSTKLEDSAMYFCASRTTGYWGDTQYFGPGTRLTVL.

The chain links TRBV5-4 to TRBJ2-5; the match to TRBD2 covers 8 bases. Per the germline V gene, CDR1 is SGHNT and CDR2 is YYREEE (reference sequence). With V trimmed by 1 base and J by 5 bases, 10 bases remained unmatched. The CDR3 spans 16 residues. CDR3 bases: TGTGCCAGCAGCTTGCTGTCGGGGGGGTTTAGGGAGACCCAGTACTTC. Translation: CASSLLSGGFRETQYF.

The CDR3 nucleotides read TGCGCCAGCAGCTTGGGGACAGGCGTCGGGAACTATGGCTACACCTTC. This translates into CASSLGTGVGNYGYTF. J is TRBJ1-2 and V is TRBV5-1; 7 nucleotides line up with TRBD1. V shed 0 bases and J 2 bases; nucleotides not matched to a gene: 7. Per the germline V gene, CDR1 is SGHRS and CDR2 is YFSETQ. The CDR3 runs to 16 residues.

CDR3 coding DNA: TGTGCCAGCAGCTTTATGTCGTCAGGTCCGGCCAAAAACATTCAGTACTTC. Its translation: CASSFMSSGPAKNIQYF. The rearrangement joins TRBV5-6 to TRBJ2-4; D gene ambiguous. Germline V CDR1 and CDR2: SGHDT, YYEEEE. Trimming took off 2 bases at V and 1 base at J, with 16 bases between the two ends. The CDR3 is 17 residues long.

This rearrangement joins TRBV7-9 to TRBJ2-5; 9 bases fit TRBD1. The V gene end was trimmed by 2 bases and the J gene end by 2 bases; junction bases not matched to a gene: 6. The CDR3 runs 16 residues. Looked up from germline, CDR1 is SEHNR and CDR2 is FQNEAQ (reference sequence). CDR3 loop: CASSLTGTGRQETQYF. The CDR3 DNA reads TGTGCCAGCAGCTTAACCGGGACAGGGAGGCAAGAGACCCAGTACTTC.

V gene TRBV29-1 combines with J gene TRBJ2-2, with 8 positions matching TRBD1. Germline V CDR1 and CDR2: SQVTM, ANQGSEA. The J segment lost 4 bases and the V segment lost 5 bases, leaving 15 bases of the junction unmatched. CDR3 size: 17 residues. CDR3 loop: CSVPQPQGVSGTGELFF. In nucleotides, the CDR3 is TGCAGCGTTCCCCAACCACAGGGGGTCTCTGGCACCGGGGAGCTGTTTTTT.

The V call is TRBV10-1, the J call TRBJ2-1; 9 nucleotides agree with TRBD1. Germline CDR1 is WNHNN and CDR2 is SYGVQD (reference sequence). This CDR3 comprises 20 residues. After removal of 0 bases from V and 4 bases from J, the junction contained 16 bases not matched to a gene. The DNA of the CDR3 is TGCGCCAGCAGTGAGTCTTTTGACAGGGGGATCCCTGCGGGTTACAATGAGCAGTTCTTC. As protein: CASSESFDRGIPAGYNEQFF.

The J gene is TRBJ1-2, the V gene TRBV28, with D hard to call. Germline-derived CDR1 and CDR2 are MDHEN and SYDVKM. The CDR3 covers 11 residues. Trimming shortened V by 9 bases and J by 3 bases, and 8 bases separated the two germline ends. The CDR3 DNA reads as TGTGCCAGTGGGCAGGACTATGGCTACACCTTC. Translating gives CASGQDYGYTF.

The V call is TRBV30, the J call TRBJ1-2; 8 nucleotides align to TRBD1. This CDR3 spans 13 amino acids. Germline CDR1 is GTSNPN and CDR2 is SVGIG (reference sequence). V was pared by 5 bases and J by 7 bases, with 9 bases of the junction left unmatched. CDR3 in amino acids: CAWHRDRPFGYTF. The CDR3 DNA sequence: TGTGCCTGGCACCGGGACAGGCCCTTTGGCTACACCTTC.

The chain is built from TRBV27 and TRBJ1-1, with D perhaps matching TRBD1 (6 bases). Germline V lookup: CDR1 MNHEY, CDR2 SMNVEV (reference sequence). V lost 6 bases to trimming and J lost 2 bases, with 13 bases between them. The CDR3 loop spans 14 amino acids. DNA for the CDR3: TGTGCCAGCAGCTTCGTGGACAGAAACACTGAAGCTTTCTTT. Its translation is CASSFVDRNTEAFF.

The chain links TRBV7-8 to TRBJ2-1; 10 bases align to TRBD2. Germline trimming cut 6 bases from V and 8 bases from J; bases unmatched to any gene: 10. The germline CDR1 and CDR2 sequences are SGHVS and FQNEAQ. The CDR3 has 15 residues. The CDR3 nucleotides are TGTGCCAGCAGGGAAATAGCGGGAGGTATTCATGAGCAGTTCTTC. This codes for CASREIAGGIHEQFF.

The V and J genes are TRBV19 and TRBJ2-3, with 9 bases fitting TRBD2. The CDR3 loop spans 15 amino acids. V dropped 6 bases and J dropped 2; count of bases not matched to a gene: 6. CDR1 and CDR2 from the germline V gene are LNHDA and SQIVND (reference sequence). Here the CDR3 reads CASRDSGGTTDTQYF. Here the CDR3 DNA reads TGTGCCAGTAGGGATAGCGGGGGAACCACAGATACGCAGTATTTT.

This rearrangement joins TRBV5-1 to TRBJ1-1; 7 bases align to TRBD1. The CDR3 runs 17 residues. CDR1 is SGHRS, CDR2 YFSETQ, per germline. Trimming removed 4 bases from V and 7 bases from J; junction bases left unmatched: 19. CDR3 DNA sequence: TGCGCCAGCAGCCCATATACCTTCGCCCAGGGGGTCATTGAAGCTTTCTTT. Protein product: CASSPYTFAQGVIEAFF.

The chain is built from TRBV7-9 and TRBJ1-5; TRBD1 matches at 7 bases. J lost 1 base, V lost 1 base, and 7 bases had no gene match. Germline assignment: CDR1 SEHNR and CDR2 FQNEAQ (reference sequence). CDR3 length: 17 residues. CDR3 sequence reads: CASSLDRWGQSNQPQHF. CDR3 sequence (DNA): TGTGCCAGCAGCTTAGACCGCTGGGGACAGAGCAATCAGCCCCAGCATTTT.

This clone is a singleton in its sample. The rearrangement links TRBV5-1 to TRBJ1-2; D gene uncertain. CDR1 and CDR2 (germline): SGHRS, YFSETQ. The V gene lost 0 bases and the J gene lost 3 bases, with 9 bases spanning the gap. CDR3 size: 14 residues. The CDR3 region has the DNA TGCGCCAGCAGCTTGGAGAGGGCCGACTATGGCTACACCTTC. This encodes CASSLERADYGYTF.

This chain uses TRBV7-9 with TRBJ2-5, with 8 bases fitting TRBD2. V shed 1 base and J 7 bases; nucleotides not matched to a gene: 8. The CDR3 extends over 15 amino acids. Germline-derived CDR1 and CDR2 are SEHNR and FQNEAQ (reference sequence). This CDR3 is CASSLGGSGVGTQYF. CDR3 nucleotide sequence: TGTGCCAGCAGCTTAGGGGGTAGCGGGGTCGGGACCCAGTACTTC.

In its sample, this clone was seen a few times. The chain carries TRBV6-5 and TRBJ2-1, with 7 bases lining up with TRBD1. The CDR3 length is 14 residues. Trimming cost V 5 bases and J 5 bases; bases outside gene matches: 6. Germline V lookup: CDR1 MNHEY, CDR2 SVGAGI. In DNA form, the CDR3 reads TGTGCCAGCAGTGATCCGGGACAGAACAATGAGCAGTTCTTC. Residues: CASSDPGQNNEQFF.

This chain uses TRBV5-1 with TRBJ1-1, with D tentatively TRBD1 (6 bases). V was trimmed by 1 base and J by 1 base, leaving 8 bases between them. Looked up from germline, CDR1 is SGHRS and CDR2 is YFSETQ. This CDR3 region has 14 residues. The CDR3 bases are TGCGCCAGCAGCTTGAGGGGGGGGAACACTGAAGCTTTCTTT. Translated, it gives CASSLRGGNTEAFF.

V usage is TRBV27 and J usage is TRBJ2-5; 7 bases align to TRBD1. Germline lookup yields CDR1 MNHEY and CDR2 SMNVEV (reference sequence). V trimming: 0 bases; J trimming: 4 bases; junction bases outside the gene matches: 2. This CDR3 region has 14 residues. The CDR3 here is CASSLSRQGETQYF. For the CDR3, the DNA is TGTGCCAGCAGTTTATCCAGACAGGGAGAGACCCAGTACTTC.

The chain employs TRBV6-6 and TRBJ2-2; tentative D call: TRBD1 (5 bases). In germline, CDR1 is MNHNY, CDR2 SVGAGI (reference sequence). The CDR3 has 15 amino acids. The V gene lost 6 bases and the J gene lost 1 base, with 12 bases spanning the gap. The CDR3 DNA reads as TGTGCCAGCAGATCACCTCAGGGGAACACCGGGGAGCTGTTTTTT. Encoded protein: CASRSPQGNTGELFF.

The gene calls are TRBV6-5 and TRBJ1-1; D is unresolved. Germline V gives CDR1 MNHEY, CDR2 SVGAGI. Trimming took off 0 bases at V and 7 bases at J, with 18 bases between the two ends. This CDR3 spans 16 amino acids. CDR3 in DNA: TGTGCCAGCAGTTACTCGCAGAGGGAGGACCACCTTGAAGCTTTCTTT. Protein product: CASSYSQREDHLEAFF.

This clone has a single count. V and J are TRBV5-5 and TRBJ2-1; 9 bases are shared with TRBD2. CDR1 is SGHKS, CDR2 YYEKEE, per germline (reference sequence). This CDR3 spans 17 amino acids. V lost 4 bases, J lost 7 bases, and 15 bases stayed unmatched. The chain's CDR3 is CASSPMMFSGRGNEQFF. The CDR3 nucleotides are TGTGCCAGCAGCCCCATGATGTTTAGCGGGAGAGGGAATGAGCAGTTCTTC.

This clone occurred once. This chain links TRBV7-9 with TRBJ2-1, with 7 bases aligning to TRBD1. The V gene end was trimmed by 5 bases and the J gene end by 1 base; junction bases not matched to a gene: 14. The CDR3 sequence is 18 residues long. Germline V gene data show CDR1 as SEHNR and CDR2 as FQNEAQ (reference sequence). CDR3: CASSPSGRQGKSYNEQFF. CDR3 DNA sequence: TGTGCCAGCAGCCCCAGCGGCCGACAGGGAAAATCCTACAATGAGCAGTTCTTC.

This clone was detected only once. The CDR3 loop is CASSLTGGSVSEKLFF. As DNA, the CDR3 is TGTGCCAGCAGCCTTACAGGGGGGTCGGTGAGCGAAAAACTGTTTTTT. This chain uses TRBV14 with TRBJ1-4; 8 positions match TRBD1. V dropped 4 bases and J dropped 8; count of bases not matched to a gene: 12. The CDR3 covers 16 residues. Germline CDR1 is SGHDN and CDR2 is FVKESK.

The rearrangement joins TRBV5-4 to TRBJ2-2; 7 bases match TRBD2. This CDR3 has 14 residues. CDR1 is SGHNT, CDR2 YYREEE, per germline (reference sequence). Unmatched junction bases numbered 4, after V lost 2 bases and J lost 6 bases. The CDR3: CASSLAGPPGELFF. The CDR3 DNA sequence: TGTGCCAGCAGCTTAGCGGGGCCTCCCGGGGAGCTGTTTTTT. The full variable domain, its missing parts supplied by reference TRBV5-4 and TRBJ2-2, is ETGVTQSPTHLIKTRGQQVTLRCSSQSGHNTVSWYQQALGQGPQFIFQYYREEENGRGNFPPRFSGLQFPNYSSELNVNALELDDSALYLCASSLAGPPGELFFGEGSRLTVL.

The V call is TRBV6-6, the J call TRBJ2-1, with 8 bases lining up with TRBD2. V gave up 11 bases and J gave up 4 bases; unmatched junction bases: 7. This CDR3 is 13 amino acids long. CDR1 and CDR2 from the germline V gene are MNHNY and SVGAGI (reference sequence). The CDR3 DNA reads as TGTGCCCTCCGGGAGCGGGAGTACAATGAGCAGTTCTTC. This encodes CALREREYNEQFF.

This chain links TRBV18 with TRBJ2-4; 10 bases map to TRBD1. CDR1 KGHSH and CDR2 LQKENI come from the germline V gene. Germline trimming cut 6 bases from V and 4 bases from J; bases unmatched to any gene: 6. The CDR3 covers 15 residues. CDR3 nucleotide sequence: TGTGCCAGCTCGCGGACAGGGGGTGTTAAAAACATTCAGTACTTC. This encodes CASSRTGGVKNIQYF.

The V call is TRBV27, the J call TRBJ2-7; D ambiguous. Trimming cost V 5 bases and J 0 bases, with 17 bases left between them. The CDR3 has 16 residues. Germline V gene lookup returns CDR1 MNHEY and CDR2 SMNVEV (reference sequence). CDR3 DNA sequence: TGTGCCAGCAGTCACGCCCTCTGGTATAGCTCCTACGAGCAGTACTTC. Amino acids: CASSHALWYSSYEQYF.

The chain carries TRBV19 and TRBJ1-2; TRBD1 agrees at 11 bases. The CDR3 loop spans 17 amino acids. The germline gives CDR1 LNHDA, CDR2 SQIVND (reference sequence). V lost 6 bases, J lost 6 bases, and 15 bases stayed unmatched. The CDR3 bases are TGTGCCAGTAGGGGCTCCGGGACAGGGGGTTCTCGGGATGGCTACACCTTC. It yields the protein CASRGSGTGGSRDGYTF.

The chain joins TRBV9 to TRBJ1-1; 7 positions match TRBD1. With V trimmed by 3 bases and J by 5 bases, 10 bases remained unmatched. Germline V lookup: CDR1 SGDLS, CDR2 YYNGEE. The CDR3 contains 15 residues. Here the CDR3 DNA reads TGTGCCAGCAGCGGCCGTCCAGGGGGAAGGACTGAAGCTTTCTTT. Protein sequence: CASSGRPGGRTEAFF.

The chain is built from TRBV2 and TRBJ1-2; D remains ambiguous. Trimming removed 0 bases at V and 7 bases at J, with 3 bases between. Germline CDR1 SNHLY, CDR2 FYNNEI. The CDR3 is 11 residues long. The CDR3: CASSEAAGYTF. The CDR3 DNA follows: TGTGCCAGCAGTGAAGCGGCTGGCTACACCTTC.